These 24 T cell receptor beta chains were sequenced from one sample in a study of blood T cell repertoires in COVID-19. TCRdb keeps only in-frame clones here, not all; method: immunoSEQ multiplex PCR. The sample consists of around 180,000 clones, around 82% of them appearing once. Material: PBMCs or T cells enriched from blood (not recorded which). These TCRs come from a woman aged 50 to 65 with acute COVID-19.

This clone was recorded a few times. CDR3 residues: CASSLASSPRKLFF. CDR3 sequence (DNA): TGTGCCAGCAGCTTAGCCTCAAGCCCCCGCAAACTGTTTTTT. This chain links TRBV7-2 with TRBJ1-4; D remains ambiguous. CDR1 SGHTA and CDR2 FQGNSA come from the germline V gene. CDR3 length: 14 residues. V was clipped by 0 bases and J by 11 bases, with 13 bases between them. Complete variable domain (other parts from reference TRBV7-2 and TRBJ1-4): GAGVSQSPSNKVTEKGKDVELRCDPISGHTALYWYRQSLGQGLEFLIYFQGNSAPDKSGLPSDRFSAERTGGSVSTLTIQRTQQEDSAVYLCASSLASSPRKLFFGSGTQLSVL.

J is TRBJ1-1 and V is TRBV2, with D uncertain. Germline V gene lookup returns CDR1 SNHLY and CDR2 FYNNEI. Trimming cost V 4 bases and J 4 bases, with 10 bases left between them. The CDR3 spans 13 residues. Here the CDR3 reads CASSGGEITEAFF. CDR3 nucleotide sequence: TGTGCCAGCAGTGGGGGAGAAATCACTGAAGCTTTCTTT.

This chain links TRBV7-2 with TRBJ2-1; 10 nucleotides agree with TRBD2. Germline V gene data show CDR1 as SGHTA and CDR2 as FQGNSA. V trimming: 2 bases; J trimming: 6 bases; junction bases outside the gene matches: 4. There are 15 residues in the CDR3. The CDR3, as DNA: TGTGCCAGCAGCTTATTTCTAGCGGGGGTCAATGAGCAGTTCTTC. It specifies CASSLFLAGVNEQFF.

The V call is TRBV12-5, the J call TRBJ1-2; no clear D gene. The germline CDR1 and CDR2 sequences are LGHNT and FRNRAP. The CDR3 has 12 amino acids. The V end was cut by 6 bases, the J end by 2 bases, with 7 bases between. The CDR3 reads CASGPGNYGYTF. CDR3 nucleotides: TGTGCTAGTGGCCCGGGAAACTATGGCTACACCTTC.

This chain connects TRBV27 to TRBJ1-2, with 7 bases that match TRBD1. The germline CDR1 and CDR2 sequences are MNHEY and SMNVEV (reference sequence). The CDR3 totals 16 residues. Trimming cost V 4 bases and J 1 base; bases outside gene matches: 9. CDR3 DNA sequence: TGTGCCAGCAGTTCCCGACAGGGCGAACATAACTATGGCTACACCTTC. It encodes CASSSRQGEHNYGYTF.

This clone has more than one count but fewer than ten. The V gene is TRBV24-1, the J gene TRBJ1-1; the match to TRBD1 covers 7 bases. The CDR3 is 12 amino acids. Trimming at V came to 5 bases and at J to 8 bases, leaving 4 bases not matched to a gene. Per germline, CDR1 KGHDR and CDR2 SFDVKD. Here the CDR3 reads CATSGGTEEAFF. As DNA, the CDR3 is TGTGCCACCAGTGGGGGGACAGAAGAAGCTTTCTTT.

The J gene is TRBJ1-6, the V gene TRBV3-1 (or the pseudogene TRBV3-2), with D uncertain. Looked up from germline, CDR1 is LGHDT and CDR2 is YNNKEL (reference sequence). Trimming stripped 2 bases from V and 6 bases from J, with 20 bases between. The CDR3 consists of 18 residues. The CDR3: CASSQISARQRLNSPLHF. As DNA, the CDR3 is TGTGCCAGCAGCCAAATTTCCGCACGGCAGCGCCTTAATTCACCCCTCCACTTT.

The rearrangement uses TRBV14 and TRBJ2-1; D unresolved. Deletions cut 0 bases from V and 4 bases from J, with 4 bases between. Looked up from germline, CDR1 is SGHDN and CDR2 is FVKESK. CDR3 size: 13 residues. The CDR3 spells CASSQELYNEQFF. CDR3 coding DNA: TGTGCCAGCAGCCAAGAACTGTACAATGAGCAGTTCTTC.

This clone was picked up one time. The V and J genes are TRBV6-5 and TRBJ1-6; TRBD1 aligns across 11 bases. The germline V gene has CDR1 MNHEY and CDR2 SVGAGI. CDR3 length: 13 amino acids. The V and J ends lost 8 bases and 7 bases, in that order; junction bases with no gene match: 1. CDR3 loop: CASGQGANSPLHF. CDR3 nucleotides: TGTGCCAGCGGACAGGGGGCAAATTCACCCCTCCACTTT.

The chain links TRBV10-3 to TRBJ1-1; D uncertain. V dropped 5 bases and J dropped 1 base, with 8 bases sitting between them. Germline V lookup: CDR1 ENHRY, CDR2 SYGVKD. The CDR3 runs 13 residues. The CDR3: CAISLTTNTEAFF. CDR3 bases: TGTGCCATCAGTCTGACAACGAACACTGAAGCTTTCTTT.

This clone was detected only a few times. The gene calls are TRBV10-1 and TRBJ2-7; 7 bases are shared with TRBD1. Germline CDR1 and CDR2: WNHNN and SYGVQD (reference sequence). Trimming at V came to 0 bases and at J to 3 bases, leaving 2 bases not matched to a gene. The CDR3 is made up of 14 amino acids. Here the CDR3 reads CASSESGQDYEQYV. CDR3 in DNA: TGCGCCAGCAGTGAGTCCGGACAGGACTACGAGCAGTACGTC.

This chain connects TRBV4-1 to TRBJ1-5; no firm D call. Trimming stripped 3 bases from V and 0 bases from J, with 12 bases between. Germline-derived CDR1 and CDR2 are MGHRA and YSYEKL. The CDR3 has 16 amino acids. This CDR3 reads CASSQEGLNSNQPQHF. The CDR3, as DNA: TGCGCCAGCAGCCAGGAAGGACTAAATAGCAATCAGCCCCAGCATTTT.

The DNA of the CDR3 is TGTGCCATCAGTGAGCCGGACAGGGACACTGAAGCTTTCTTT. As protein: CAISEPDRDTEAFF. This chain links TRBV10-3 with TRBJ1-1; 8 bases map to TRBD1. Trimming removed 2 bases from V and 3 bases from J; junction bases left unmatched: 2. The CDR3 length is 14 residues. CDR1 is ENHRY and CDR2 is SYGVKD in the germline V gene.

This chain links TRBV5-1 with TRBJ2-7, with TRBD1 matching 8 bases. The junction had 6 bases not matched to a gene; V was cut back by 0 bases and J by 7 bases. Germline loops: CDR1 SGHRS, CDR2 YFSETQ. This CDR3 is 14 amino acids long. Here the CDR3 reads CASSLEQGAREQYV. Written as DNA, the CDR3 is TGCGCCAGCAGCTTGGAGCAGGGGGCTAGAGAGCAGTACGTC.

The chain combines TRBV6-5 with TRBJ1-3; D is unresolved. This CDR3 contains 15 residues. Trimming shortened V by 6 bases and J by 0 bases, and 12 bases separated the two germline ends. Germline CDR1 is MNHEY and CDR2 is SVGAGI. The CDR3 nucleotides read TGTGCCAGCAGGGAGGACGGCTACTCTGGAAACACCATATATTTT. Protein sequence: CASREDGYSGNTIYF.

This rearrangement joins TRBV6-5 to TRBJ1-1; unclear D gene. The CDR3 totals 13 residues. The germline V and J ends were trimmed by 5 bases and 0 bases, with 7 bases remaining between them. Germline values: CDR1 MNHEY, CDR2 SVGAGI. CDR3 sequence reads: CASSPSVNTEAFF. The CDR3 bases are TGTGCCAGCAGTCCCTCGGTGAACACTGAAGCTTTCTTT.

This clone was recorded once. This rearrangement joins TRBV27 to TRBJ2-1; 7 bases match TRBD2. CDR1 and CDR2 from the germline V gene are MNHEY and SMNVEV (reference sequence). Trimming removed 6 bases from V and 8 bases from J; junction bases left unmatched: 7. The CDR3 is 13 residues long. This chain's CDR3 is CASSRGEFYEQFF. In DNA, the CDR3 is TGTGCCAGCAGCCGGGGGGAATTTTATGAGCAGTTCTTC.

The genes are TRBV7-3 and TRBJ2-3; 7 bases are shared with TRBD2. The germline V gene encodes CDR1 SGHTA and CDR2 FQGTGA. V lost 7 bases and J lost 2; bases outside the gene matches: 9. The CDR3 extends over 15 amino acids. CDR3 DNA: TGTGCCAGCAAATTGGGAGGGCGTGACACAGATACGCAGTATTTT. Translation: CASKLGGRDTDTQYF.

This chain links TRBV14 with TRBJ2-3; 8 bases fit TRBD2. Germline V CDR1 and CDR2: SGHDN, FVKESK. This CDR3 spans 16 amino acids. Unmatched junction bases numbered 8, after V lost 3 bases and J lost 3 bases. In DNA form, the CDR3 reads TGTGCCAGCAGCCAGGGGACTAGGATGGGTACAGATACGCAGTATTTT. Its protein is CASSQGTRMGTDTQYF.

This clone occurred once. CDR3 bases: TGCGCCAGCAGCCAAGATCTGCCAGCGGGAGTCTCATTTACCGGGGAGCTGTTTTTT. This codes for CASSQDLPAGVSFTGELFF. J is TRBJ2-2 and V is TRBV4-3; 8 bases match TRBD2. V was pared by 0 bases and J by 5 bases, with 14 bases of the junction left unmatched. The V gene's germline CDR1 is LGHNA and CDR2 YSLEER. This CDR3 is built from 19 residues.

The CDR3 bases are TGTGCCAGCAGTGTACAGGGGCATGGCTACACCTTC. Protein sequence: CASSVQGHGYTF. The rearrangement uses TRBV12-3 or TRBV12-4 and TRBJ1-2; 7 nucleotides agree with TRBD1. The junction had 3 bases not matched to a gene; V was cut back by 5 bases and J by 6 bases. The CDR3 contains 12 residues.

CDR3: CASSFRRGNTEAFF. The CDR3 region has the DNA TGTGCCAGCAGCTTTAGAAGGGGGAACACTGAAGCTTTCTTT. V and J are TRBV7-2 and TRBJ1-1, with D maybe TRBD1 (5 bases). The CDR3 is made up of 14 amino acids. V lost 3 bases and J 1 base, leaving 9 bases between the germline ends. CDR1 and CDR2 from the germline V gene are SGHTA and FQGNSA.

V is TRBV3-1 (or the pseudogene TRBV3-2) and J is TRBJ2-1; 11 positions agree with TRBD2. Germline CDR1 and CDR2: LGHDT and YNNKEL (reference sequence). This CDR3 has 16 amino acids. Germline trimming cut 4 bases from V and 12 bases from J; bases unmatched to any gene: 14. The CDR3 here is CASSPPLAGGPIGQFF. DNA for the CDR3: TGTGCCAGCAGCCCTCCTCTAGCGGGGGGCCCGATCGGGCAGTTCTTC.

The chain is built from TRBV5-6 and TRBJ1-6; possibly TRBD1 for D (5 bases). The CDR3 length is 15 residues. The germline V gene has CDR1 SGHDT and CDR2 YYEEEE. The germline V and J ends were trimmed by 4 bases and 5 bases, with 13 bases remaining between them. CDR3 nucleotide sequence: TGTGCCAGCAGCATAATAGGGGTGAATAATTCACCCCTCCACTTT. Protein product: CASSIIGVNNSPLHF. Drawing the rest from reference TRBV5-6 and TRBJ1-6, the complete variable domain is DAGVTQSPTHLIKTRGQQVTLRCSPKSGHDTVSWYQQALGQGPQFIFQYYEEEERQRGNFPDRFSGHQFPNYSSELNVNALLLGDSALYLCASSIIGVNNSPLHFGNGTRLTVT.